The entry below describes one T cell receptor (beta chain). Its specificity is not known. Isolation yielded PBMCs, at least 6 million per sample, in every case. This entry belongs to a study of blood T cells in healthy people across ages. Points from the study as a whole: Per million T cells, TCR beta diversity dropped roughly linearly as age increased.

This CDR3 has 15 residues. V was pared by 5 bases and J by 3 bases, with 3 bases of the junction left unmatched. Germline CDR1 SGHRS, CDR2 YFSETQ. Through a sample-barcoded 5' primer and a J-beta primer mix, a second PCR was run for roughly 7 to 11 cycles. Any given sample supplied a minimum of 2.5 million CDR3-containing paired-end reads. MiXCR, applied by TCRdb to the 5' RACE reads, yields one record per CDR3 protein. The data show about 1.5 million distinct CDR3 sequences, 42% seen once. The sequence derives from a woman younger than 30 in good health. This sequence joins TRBV5-1 and TRBJ2-2; 11 bases match TRBD1. The specimen sequenced was blood. CDR3 protein: CASRPDRGHTGELFF. Here the CDR3 DNA reads TGCGCCAGCAGACCGGACAGGGGGCACACCGGGGAGCTGTTTTTT.